This T cell receptor beta chain was documented in a study of blood T cell repertoires in COVID-19. Study summary: The samples span acute and convalescent COVID-19 from the United States, Italy and Spain. T cells, B-cell-depleted T cells, or PBMCs supplied cDNA or gDNA.

Under the authors' procedure: Amplification from reference gene primers served as the basis for estimated nucleated cell counts. Libraries were prepared by immunoSEQ multiplex PCR; TCRdb keeps only in-frame clonotypes and omits some of them. Clone size and V and J calls were adopted from that table, with D and trimming inferred from the DNA. The table has 240,000 or so clones, over 70% seen once. The clonotype comes from a woman at least 80 years old with acute or convalescent COVID-19. Material: peripheral blood.

DNA of the CDR3: TGTGCCAGTAGTCCCAACTTGAACAGGAAAAATGAAAAACTGTTTTTT. As protein: CASSPNLNRKNEKLFF. J is TRBJ1-4 and V is TRBV19, with a tentative D call TRBD1 (5 bases). This CDR3 region has 16 residues. V gave up 5 bases and J gave up 5 bases, with 18 bases separating them. Per the germline V gene, CDR1 is LNHDA and CDR2 is SQIVND (reference sequence).